Described below is a single T cell receptor beta chain sequence and its context. What it binds is not known. These data are taken from a study of OX40 agonist ivuxolimab in advanced cancers. Findings of the study overall: The work left the antigen specificity of expanded peripheral T cells undetermined.

The method was immunoSEQ multiplex PCR; TCRdb's version includes in-frame clones alone and lacks a portion of them. The sample includes under 85,000 clones, about 89% of them seen just once. This CDR3 contains 14 residues. Germline V gene data show CDR1 as SGHAT and CDR2 as FQNNGV. Trimming shortened V by 1 base and J by 6 bases, and 12 bases separated the two germline ends. This sequence was found in an adult with an advanced solid tumor such as melanoma, head and neck, liver or kidney cancer. The specimen was CD4+ or CD8+ T cells sorted from blood, collected in a trial of the OX40 agonist ivuxolimab. The chain combines TRBV11-2 with TRBJ1-1; D gene ambiguous. DNA of the CDR3: TGTGCCAGCAGCTTAGTCTTGGGTGGCGCTGAAGCTTTCTTT. Translated, it gives CASSLVLGGAEAFF.